This passage covers 7 T cell receptor beta chains from one sample sequenced in a study of tumor-infiltrating lymphocytes in primary liver carcinoma. Synthesis of TCR beta cDNA was carried out from about 0.55 ug total RNA with a constant-region primer. ARM-PCR was slightly modified, and three nested multiplex PCR rounds with it gave rise to the TCR beta libraries. Investigators reported that the first two PCR rounds, at about 11 cycles each, used TRBV1-TRBV30 forward primers with a C-beta reverse primer. Via MiXCR, TCRdb re-called the multiplex PCR reads, giving one row per CDR3 protein. The sample records hundreds of thousands of distinct CDR3 sequences, roughly 60% being singletons. Unsorted whole blood served as the source of blood RNA, and germline DNA was extracted as well. Sequencing was performed on peripheral blood. The receptor set was obtained from a woman in her 30s with primary liver carcinoma and hepatitis B virus infection.

Remarks on this clonotype: The junction departs from germline at one end; a sequencing error may be responsible. CDR3 amino acids: CTSSPLMGGYERYF. The CDR3 nucleotides read TGTACCAGCAGCCCGTTAATGGGCGGCTACGAGCGGTACTTC. The genes are TRBV11-2 and TRBJ2-7; no definite D call. The CDR3 runs to 14 residues. The germline V gene encodes CDR1 SGHAT and CDR2 FQNNGV.

With respect to this clonotype: Relative to the germline gene, one junction end is altered; a read error may explain this. J is TRBJ1-6 and V is TRBV30, with D perhaps TRBD1 (5 bases). The CDR3 spans 15 residues. The germline V gene encodes CDR1 GTSNPN and CDR2 SVGIG (reference sequence). For the CDR3, the DNA is TGTGCCTGGCGGGACTCAAGCTCCTATAATTCACCACTCCACTTT. Residues: CAWRDSSSYNSPLHF.

V usage is TRBV5-1 and J usage is TRBJ2-3; TRBD2 might be the D (6 bases). V was cut by 2 bases and J by 6 bases, with 13 bases left in between. From germline, CDR1 is SGHRS and CDR2 YFSETQ. This CDR3 contains 14 residues. For the CDR3, the DNA is TGCGCCAGCAGCTTTGGGCGGGATACTGATACGCAGTATTTT. It translates to CASSFGRDTDTQYF.

A word on this clonotype: A read error may explain this, as a much larger clone is one base away. J is TRBJ1-2 and V is TRBV12-3 or TRBV12-4; D unresolved. Trimming shortened V by 5 bases and J by 4 bases, and 5 bases separated the two germline ends. This CDR3 is 11 amino acids long. The CDR3 nucleotides read TGTGCCAGCAGTCTCCTCTATGGCTACACCTTC. This encodes CASSLLYGYTF.

The V and J genes are TRBV29-1 and TRBJ2-5; possibly TRBD1 or TRBD2 for D (7 bases each). The V gene's germline CDR1 is SQVTM and CDR2 ANQGSEA. V was cut by 6 bases and J by 5 bases, with 16 bases left in between. The CDR3 has 13 residues. The CDR3 DNA is TGCAGCGTGCCGACAGGGACTATGGAGACCCAGTACTTC. Translating gives CSVPTGTMETQYF.

The V call is TRBV12-3 or TRBV12-4, the J call TRBJ2-7, with D possibly matching TRBD2 (6 bases). The CDR3 consists of 12 residues. V dropped 5 bases and J dropped 13 bases, with 18 bases sitting between them. The CDR3 DNA follows: TGTGCCAGCAGTGGGGGGTCCTATGAGGACTACTTC. Amino acids: CASSGGSYEDYF.

In regard to this clonotype: This may be a read error, as it is one base from a much larger clone. The CDR3 DNA is TGTGCCAGCAGTTCCTCGAGAGGGGAGCTGTTTTTT. This sequence encodes CASSSSRGELFF. J is TRBJ2-2 and V is TRBV6-6, with D uncertain. V dropped 4 bases and J dropped 8 bases, with 8 bases sitting between them. From germline, CDR1 is MNHNY and CDR2 SVGAGI (reference sequence). The CDR3 length is 12 residues.